One and the same sample provided the 19 T cell receptor beta chains below, sequenced in a study of T cell repertoires in cytomegalovirus infection. These TCRs' antigens remain unknown. Each CDR3 protein is one row after TCRdb ran MiXCR on the reads. This table has about 130,000 distinct CDR3 sequences, 32% appearing once. Sequencing used CD8+ T cells from cultured PBMCs, obtained from culture after CMV antigen stimulation. Every receptor here comes from a human donor in good health (CMV status not recorded). Some clones in this sample may be carry-over from other donors' samples.

Only a few counts were recorded for this clonotype. V gene TRBV7-9 combines with J gene TRBJ1-1; possible D gene TRBD1, 5 bases. Looked up from germline, CDR1 is SEHNR and CDR2 is FQNEAQ (reference sequence). There are 13 residues in the CDR3. V was cut by 2 bases and J by 8 bases, with 12 bases left in between. The CDR3 DNA sequence: TGTGCCAGCAGCTTAAGGGGAGGGCTCGAAGCTTTCTTT. It is translated as CASSLRGGLEAFF.

A few counts support this clonotype. Here the CDR3 reads CASSQAGWTGSGNTIYF. Written as DNA, the CDR3 is TGCGCCAGCAGCCAAGCGGGATGGACAGGGTCGGGAAACACCATATATTTT. The chain links TRBV4-1 to TRBJ1-3; 8 nucleotides agree with TRBD1. Trimming took 1 base from V and 4 from J; bases not matched to a gene: 9. From germline, CDR1 is MGHRA and CDR2 YSYEKL. This CDR3 spans 17 amino acids.

The chain recombines TRBV6-1 with TRBJ1-1, with D possibly TRBD1 on 6 matching bases. CDR1 is MNHNS and CDR2 is SASEGT in the germline V gene. The CDR3 runs to 14 residues. V was clipped by 2 bases and J by 4 bases, with 11 bases between them. This CDR3 is CASSESGGITEAFF. DNA for the CDR3: TGTGCCAGCAGTGAATCGGGGGGCATCACTGAAGCTTTCTTT.

J is TRBJ2-5 and V is TRBV5-6; D possibly matches TRBD1 or TRBD2 (5 bases each). CDR1 is SGHDT, CDR2 YYEEEE, per germline. V gave up 2 bases and J gave up 4 bases, with 15 bases separating them. This CDR3 has 15 amino acids. Here the CDR3 reads CASSFRERRRETQYF. The DNA of the CDR3 is TGTGCCAGCAGCTTCAGGGAGAGACGGCGAGAGACCCAGTACTTC.

This clonotype was seen repeatedly, ten times or more. The chain uses TRBV12-3 or TRBV12-4 and TRBJ1-5; maybe TRBD1 (6 bases). V was clipped by 3 bases and J by 3 bases, with 9 bases between them. The CDR3 loop spans 14 amino acids. The CDR3 sequence is CASSFRDTNQPQHF. Here the CDR3 DNA reads TGTGCCAGCAGTTTCCGGGACACCAATCAGCCCCAGCATTTT.

There are a few counts of this clonotype. The chain carries TRBV3-1 and TRBJ2-3; TRBD2 is a possible D gene (5 bases). This CDR3 region has 14 residues. Per the germline V gene, CDR1 is LGHDT and CDR2 is YNNKEL (reference sequence). The V gene lost 3 bases and the J gene lost 9 bases, with 16 bases spanning the gap. This chain's CDR3 is CASSHSERDRTQYF. In DNA form, the CDR3 reads TGTGCCAGCAGCCATTCCGAGAGGGATCGGACGCAGTATTTT.

There are a few counts of this clonotype. The CDR3 DNA reads TGCGCCAGCAGCTACGGACCGAGCTCTGGAAACACCATATATTTT. Translation gives CASSYGPSSGNTIYF. The V call is TRBV4-1, the J call TRBJ1-3; no definite D call. From germline, CDR1 is MGHRA and CDR2 YSYEKL. V lost 5 bases and J 0 bases, leaving 11 bases between the germline ends. The CDR3 extends over 15 amino acids.

The J gene is TRBJ1-6, the V gene TRBV11-3; D is uncertain. V dropped 6 bases and J dropped 2 bases, with 17 bases sitting between them. Germline CDR1 is SGHNT and CDR2 is YENEEA. The CDR3 runs to 17 residues. The chain's CDR3 is CASRNSSASTYNSPLHF. The DNA of the CDR3 is TGTGCCAGCAGAAATAGCTCCGCTAGCACCTATAATTCACCCCTCCACTTT.

This clonotype was detected many times. The CDR3 sequence is CASSLSPKNIQYF. For the CDR3, the DNA is TGTGCCAGCAGTTTATCGCCCAAAAACATTCAGTACTTC. The V gene is TRBV27, the J gene TRBJ2-4; no clear D gene. The germline V gene encodes CDR1 MNHEY and CDR2 SMNVEV (reference sequence). The V end was cut by 0 bases, the J end by 2 bases, with 2 bases between. The CDR3 sequence is 13 residues long.

This clonotype was found a few times. The chain uses TRBV6-8 and TRBJ2-7; 7 bases are a match to TRBD1. The V gene end was trimmed by 5 bases and the J gene end by 6 bases; junction bases not matched to a gene: 4. The CDR3 consists of 12 residues. Germline loops: CDR1 MNHGY, CDR2 SAAAGT. CDR3 nucleotides: TGTGCCAGCAGTCTGACAGGGCGCGAGCAGTACTTC. Its protein is CASSLTGREQYF.

Only a few counts were recorded for this clonotype. V usage is TRBV7-6 and J usage is TRBJ1-4; maybe TRBD1 (6 bases). Germline CDR1 and CDR2: SGHVS and FNYEAQ. This CDR3 is 14 amino acids long. V was shortened by 5 bases and J by 5 bases, with 12 bases between the two germline ends. CDR3 residues: CASSTRGPNEKLFF. The CDR3 DNA reads TGTGCCAGCAGCACCAGGGGTCCCAATGAAAAACTGTTTTTT.

The chain uses TRBV19 and TRBJ1-5; 7 bases fit TRBD1. Trimming at V came to 7 bases and at J to 2 bases, leaving 8 bases not matched to a gene. The CDR3 has 15 amino acids. Per germline, CDR1 LNHDA and CDR2 SQIVND (reference sequence). CDR3 in amino acids: CASTQGGLGNQPQHF. The CDR3, as DNA: TGTGCCAGTACCCAGGGGGGGTTGGGCAATCAGCCCCAGCATTTT. The whole variable domain, filled in from reference TRBV19 and TRBJ1-5, reads DGGITQSPKYLFRKEGQNVTLSCEQNLNHDAMYWYRQDPGQGLRLIYYSQIVNDFQKGDIAEGYSVSREKKESFPLTVTSAQKNPTAFYLCASTQGGLGNQPQHFGDGTRLSIL.

Ten or more counts support this clonotype. V usage is TRBV7-9 and J usage is TRBJ2-1; D assignment may be TRBD1 or TRBD2 (5 bases each). The CDR3 runs to 15 residues. In germline, CDR1 is SEHNR, CDR2 FQNEAQ (reference sequence). V dropped 5 bases and J dropped 2 bases, with 13 bases sitting between them. The CDR3 DNA follows: TGTGCCAGCAGCCTACAGGAGGCGCCCTACAATGAGCAGTTCTTC. Protein: CASSLQEAPYNEQFF.

The CDR3 DNA follows: TGTGCCAGCAGCCCCCGCAGCGGGACAAGACTCTACGAGCAGTACTTC. Its protein product is CASSPRSGTRLYEQYF. The chain links TRBV7-2 to TRBJ2-7, with D possibly matching TRBD2 (7 bases). This CDR3 has 16 residues. Germline V gives CDR1 SGHTA, CDR2 FQGNSA. The germline V and J ends were trimmed by 5 bases and 3 bases, with 20 bases remaining between them.

V is TRBV2 and J is TRBJ2-7, with 7 bases that match TRBD1. Germline V gene data show CDR1 as SNHLY and CDR2 as FYNNEI. The V and J ends lost 4 bases and 7 bases, in that order; junction bases with no gene match: 7. The CDR3 length is 13 residues. The DNA of the CDR3 is TGTGCCAGCAGTGGACAGGGTCTACGGGAGCAGTACTTC. Translation gives CASSGQGLREQYF.

The gene calls are TRBV6-2 or TRBV6-3 and TRBJ1-1, with D possibly TRBD1 on 5 matching bases. This CDR3 has 14 amino acids. V was shortened by 2 bases and J by 4 bases, with 11 bases between the two germline ends. Germline V gives CDR1 MNHEY, CDR2 SVGEGT. The CDR3 spells CASSYGGSGTEAFF. The CDR3 DNA is TGTGCCAGCAGTTACGGGGGTAGTGGCACTGAAGCTTTCTTT.

The V and J genes are TRBV7-9 and TRBJ2-1; D is undetermined. Germline V gives CDR1 SEHNR, CDR2 FQNEAQ (reference sequence). The CDR3 is made up of 14 amino acids. V was pared by 1 base and J by 12 bases, with 16 bases between. The CDR3 sequence is CASSLGADLPGQFF. DNA for the CDR3: TGTGCCAGCAGCTTAGGGGCCGATCTTCCAGGGCAGTTCTTC.

The J gene is TRBJ2-6, the V gene TRBV12-3 or TRBV12-4; D is uncertain. This CDR3 has 13 residues. V gave up 3 bases and J gave up 3 bases, with 3 bases separating them. This CDR3 is CASSFGGANVLTF. The CDR3 DNA follows: TGTGCCAGCAGTTTTGGTGGGGCCAACGTCCTGACTTTC.

V and J are TRBV19 and TRBJ1-5; 9 bases fit TRBD1. Trimming cost V 3 bases and J 4 bases; bases outside gene matches: 7. CDR1 and CDR2 (germline): LNHDA, SQIVND (reference sequence). The CDR3 sequence is 16 residues long. CDR3 region: CASSIAGTGINQPQHF. The CDR3 DNA follows: TGTGCCAGTAGTATCGCCGGGACAGGGATTAATCAGCCCCAGCATTTT.